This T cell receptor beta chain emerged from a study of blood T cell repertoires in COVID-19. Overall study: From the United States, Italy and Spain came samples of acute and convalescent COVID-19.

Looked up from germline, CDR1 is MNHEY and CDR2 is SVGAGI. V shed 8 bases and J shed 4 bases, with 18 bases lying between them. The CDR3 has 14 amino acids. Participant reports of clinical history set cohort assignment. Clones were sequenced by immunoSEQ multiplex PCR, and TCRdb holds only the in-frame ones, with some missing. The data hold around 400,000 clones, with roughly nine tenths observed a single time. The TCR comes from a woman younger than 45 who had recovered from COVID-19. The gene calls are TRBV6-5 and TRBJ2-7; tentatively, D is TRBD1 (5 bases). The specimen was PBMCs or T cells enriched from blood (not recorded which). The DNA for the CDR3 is TGTGCCAGCCTCATTTTTGAAGGGGTGTACGAGCAGTACTTC. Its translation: CASLIFEGVYEQYF.